The 2 T cell receptor beta chains below all came from one sample that was sequenced in a study of T cell clonality in common variable immunodeficiency. The protocol was immunoSEQ multiplex PCR, while the TCRdb copy is restricted to in-frame clones and leaves out a portion. The profile covers 30,000 or so clones, none occurring a single time. Sequencing used peripheral blood mononuclear cells. Receptors originate from a person aged 18 to 70 in good health.

This clone was picked up many times. The read finishes 3 residues shy of the CDR3 end, and the germline J gene is used to complete it. The V gene is TRBV7-8, the J gene TRBJ1-3; no firm D call. Germline values: CDR1 SGHVS, CDR2 FQNEAQ. The V and J ends lost 2 bases and 0 bases respectively, with 11 bases between them. The CDR3 length is 16 residues. CDR3: CASSLNVYTSGNTIYF. The DNA read from the CDR3 is TGTGCCAGCAGCTTAAATGTTTACACCTCTGGAAACACC.

This clone appeared a few times. Coverage ceases 3 residues before the CDR3 finishes, and the germline J gene fills in the end. The gene calls are TRBV7-6 and TRBJ1-2; D perhaps matches TRBD1 (5 bases). Germline loops: CDR1 SGHVS, CDR2 FNYEAQ. This CDR3 has 16 residues. The ends were cut back, 0 bases at V and 6 bases at J, with 17 bases in the middle. CDR3 protein: CASSLAPGLAGDGYTF. The DNA read from the CDR3 is TGTGCCAGCAGCTTAGCGCCGGGACTAGCGGGAGATGGC.